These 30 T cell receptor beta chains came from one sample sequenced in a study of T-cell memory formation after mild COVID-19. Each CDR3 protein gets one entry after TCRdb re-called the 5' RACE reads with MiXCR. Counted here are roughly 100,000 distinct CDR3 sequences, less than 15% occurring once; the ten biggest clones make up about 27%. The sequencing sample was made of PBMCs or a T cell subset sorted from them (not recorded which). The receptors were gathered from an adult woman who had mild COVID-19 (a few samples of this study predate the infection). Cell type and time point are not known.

As DNA, the CDR3 is TGTGCCAGCAGTTACACATCTAGCACAGATACGCAGTATTTT. Residues: CASSYTSSTDTQYF. V is TRBV6-2 or TRBV6-3 and J is TRBJ2-3, with D unclear. Per germline, CDR1 MNHEY and CDR2 SVGEGT. V was cut by 2 bases and J by 0 bases, with 6 bases left in between. The CDR3 is 14 amino acids.

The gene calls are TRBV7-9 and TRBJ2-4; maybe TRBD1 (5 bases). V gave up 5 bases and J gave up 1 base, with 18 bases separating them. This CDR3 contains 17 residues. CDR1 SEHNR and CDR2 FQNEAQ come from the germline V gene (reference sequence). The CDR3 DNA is TGTGCCAGCAGCCCCAGGACGGACACCCAGGCCAAAAACATTCAGTACTTC. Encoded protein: CASSPRTDTQAKNIQYF.

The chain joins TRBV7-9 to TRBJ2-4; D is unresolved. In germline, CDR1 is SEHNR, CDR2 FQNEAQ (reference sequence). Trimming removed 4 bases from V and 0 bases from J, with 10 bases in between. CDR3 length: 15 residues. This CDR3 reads CASSSPVQAKNIQYF. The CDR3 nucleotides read TGTGCCAGCAGCTCCCCGGTACAAGCCAAAAACATTCAGTACTTC.

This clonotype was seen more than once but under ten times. CDR3 protein: CASSPVEDTGELFF. The CDR3 DNA reads as TGTGCCAGCAGCCCCGTTGAGGACACCGGGGAGCTGTTTTTT. The rearrangement joins TRBV4-2 to TRBJ2-2; D uncertain. The CDR3 is 14 amino acids. Germline CDR1 and CDR2: LGHNA and YNFKEQ. V shed 4 bases and J shed 3 bases, with 9 bases lying between them.

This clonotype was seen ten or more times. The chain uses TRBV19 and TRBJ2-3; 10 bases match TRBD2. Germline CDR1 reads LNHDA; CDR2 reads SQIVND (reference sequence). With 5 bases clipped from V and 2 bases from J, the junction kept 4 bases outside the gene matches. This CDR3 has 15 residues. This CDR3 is CASSSLAGATDTQYF. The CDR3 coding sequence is TGTGCCAGTAGTTCGCTAGCGGGAGCCACAGATACGCAGTATTTT.

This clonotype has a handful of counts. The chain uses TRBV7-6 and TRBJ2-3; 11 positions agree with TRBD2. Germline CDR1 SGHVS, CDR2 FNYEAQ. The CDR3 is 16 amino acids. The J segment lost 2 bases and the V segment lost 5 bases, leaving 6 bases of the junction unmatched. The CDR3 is CASSPLAGGNTDTQYF. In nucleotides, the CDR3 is TGTGCCAGCAGCCCGTTAGCGGGAGGGAACACAGATACGCAGTATTTT.

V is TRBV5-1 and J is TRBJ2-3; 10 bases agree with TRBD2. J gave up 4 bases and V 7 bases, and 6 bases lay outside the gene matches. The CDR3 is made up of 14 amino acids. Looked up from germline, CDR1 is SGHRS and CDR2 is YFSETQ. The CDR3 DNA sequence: TGCGCCAGCTCACTAGCGGGGAGGCCAGATACGCAGTATTTT. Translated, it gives CASSLAGRPDTQYF.

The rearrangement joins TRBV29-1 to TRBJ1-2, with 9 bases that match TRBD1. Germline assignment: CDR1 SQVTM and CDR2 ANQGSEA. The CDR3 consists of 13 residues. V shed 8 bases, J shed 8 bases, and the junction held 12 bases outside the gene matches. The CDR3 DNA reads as TGCAGCTCACTGACAGGGGGTATGCAGGGCTACACCTTC. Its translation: CSSLTGGMQGYTF.

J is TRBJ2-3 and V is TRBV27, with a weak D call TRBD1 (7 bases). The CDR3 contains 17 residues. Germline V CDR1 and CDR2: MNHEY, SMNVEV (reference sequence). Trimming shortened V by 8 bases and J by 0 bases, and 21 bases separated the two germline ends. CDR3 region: CASFGQGGPRSTDTQYF. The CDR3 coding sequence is TGTGCCAGCTTCGGGCAGGGGGGACCACGGAGCACAGATACGCAGTATTTT.

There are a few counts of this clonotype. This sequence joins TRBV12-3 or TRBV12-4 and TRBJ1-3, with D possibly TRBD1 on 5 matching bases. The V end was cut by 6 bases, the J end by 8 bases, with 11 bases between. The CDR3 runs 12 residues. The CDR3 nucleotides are TGTGCCAGCAGCCCGTTAGGGGACACCATATATTTT. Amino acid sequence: CASSPLGDTIYF.

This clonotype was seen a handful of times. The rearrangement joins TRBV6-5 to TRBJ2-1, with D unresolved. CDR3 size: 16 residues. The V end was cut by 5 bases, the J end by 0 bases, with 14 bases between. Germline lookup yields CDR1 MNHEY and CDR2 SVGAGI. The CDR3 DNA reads TGTGCCAGCAGTCAGTTACCTTTGGGCTCCTACAATGAGCAGTTCTTC. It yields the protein CASSQLPLGSYNEQFF.

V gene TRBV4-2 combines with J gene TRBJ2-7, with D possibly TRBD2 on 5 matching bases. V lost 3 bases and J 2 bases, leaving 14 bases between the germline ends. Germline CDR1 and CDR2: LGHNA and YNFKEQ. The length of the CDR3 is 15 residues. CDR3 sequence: CASSHPAELTYEQYF. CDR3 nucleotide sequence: TGTGCCAGCAGCCACCCAGCGGAGCTCACCTACGAGCAGTACTTC.

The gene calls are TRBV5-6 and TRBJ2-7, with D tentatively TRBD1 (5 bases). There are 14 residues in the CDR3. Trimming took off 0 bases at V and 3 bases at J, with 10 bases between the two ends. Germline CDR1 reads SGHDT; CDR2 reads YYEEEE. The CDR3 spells CASSLAGLFYEQYF. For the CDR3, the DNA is TGTGCCAGCAGCTTGGCAGGGCTCTTCTACGAGCAGTACTTC.

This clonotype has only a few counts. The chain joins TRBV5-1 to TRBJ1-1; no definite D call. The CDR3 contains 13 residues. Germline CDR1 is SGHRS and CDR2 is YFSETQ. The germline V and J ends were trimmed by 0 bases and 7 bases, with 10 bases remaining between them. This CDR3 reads CASSLGAGSEAFF. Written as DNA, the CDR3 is TGCGCCAGCAGCTTGGGTGCCGGCAGTGAAGCTTTCTTT. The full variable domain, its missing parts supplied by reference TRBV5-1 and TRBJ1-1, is KAGVTQTPRYLIKTRGQQVTLSCSPISGHRSVSWYQQTPGQGLQFLFEYFSETQRNKGNFPGRFSGRQFSNSRSEMNVSTLELGDSALYLCASSLGAGSEAFFGQGTRLTVV.

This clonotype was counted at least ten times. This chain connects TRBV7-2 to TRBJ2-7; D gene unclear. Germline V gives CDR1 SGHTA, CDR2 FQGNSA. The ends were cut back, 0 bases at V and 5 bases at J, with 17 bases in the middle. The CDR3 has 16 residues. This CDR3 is CASSLAAGVNSNEQYF. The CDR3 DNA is TGTGCCAGCAGCTTAGCGGCCGGAGTGAACTCGAACGAGCAGTACTTC.

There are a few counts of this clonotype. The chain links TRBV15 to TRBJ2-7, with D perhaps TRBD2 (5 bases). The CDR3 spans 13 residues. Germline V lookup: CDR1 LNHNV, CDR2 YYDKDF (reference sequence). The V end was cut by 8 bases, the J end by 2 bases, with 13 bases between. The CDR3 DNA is TGTGCCACCGGGGAGTTAAGGACCTACGAGCAGTACTTC. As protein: CATGELRTYEQYF.

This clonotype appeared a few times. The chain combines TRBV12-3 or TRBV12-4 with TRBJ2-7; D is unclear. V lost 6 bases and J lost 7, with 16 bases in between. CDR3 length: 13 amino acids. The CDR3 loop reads CASSNKGFLEQYF. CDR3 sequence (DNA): TGTGCCAGCAGCAACAAGGGCTTCTTGGAGCAGTACTTC.

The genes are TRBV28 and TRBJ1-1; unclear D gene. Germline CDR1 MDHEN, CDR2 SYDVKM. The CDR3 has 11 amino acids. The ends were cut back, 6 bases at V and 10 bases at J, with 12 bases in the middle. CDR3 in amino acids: CASSLGLGAFF. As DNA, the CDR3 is TGTGCCAGCAGCCTAGGGTTAGGAGCTTTCTTT.

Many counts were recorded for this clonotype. Here the CDR3 reads CASSPDFSLHYEQYF. The CDR3 DNA sequence: TGTGCCAGCAGTCCGGACTTCAGCCTCCACTACGAGCAGTACTTC. The chain couples TRBV2 to TRBJ2-7; D possibly corresponds to TRBD2 (5 bases). Per germline, CDR1 SNHLY and CDR2 FYNNEI. Trimming took off 5 bases at V and 3 bases at J, with 17 bases between the two ends. This CDR3 is built from 15 residues.

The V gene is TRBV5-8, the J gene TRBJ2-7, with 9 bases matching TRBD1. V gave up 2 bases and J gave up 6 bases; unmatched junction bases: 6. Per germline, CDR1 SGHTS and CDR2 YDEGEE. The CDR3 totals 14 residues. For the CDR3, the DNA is TGTGCCAGCAGCTTCACAGGGGGCCGGGGCGAGCAGTACTTC. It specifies CASSFTGGRGEQYF.

CDR3 DNA sequence: TGTGCCAGCAGCTTAAAGGGGACTGAAGCTTTCTTT. Translated: CASSLKGTEAFF. The chain employs TRBV7-9 and TRBJ1-1; perhaps TRBD1 as D (5 bases). The CDR3 sequence is 12 residues long. Deletions cut 2 bases from V and 5 bases from J, with 6 bases between. Germline CDR1 and CDR2: SEHNR and FQNEAQ (reference sequence).

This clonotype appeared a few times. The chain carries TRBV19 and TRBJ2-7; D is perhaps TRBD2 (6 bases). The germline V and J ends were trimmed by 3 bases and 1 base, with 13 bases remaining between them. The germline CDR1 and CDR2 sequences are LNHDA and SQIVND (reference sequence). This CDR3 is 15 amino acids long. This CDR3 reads CASSIGPGTSYEQYF. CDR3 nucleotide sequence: TGTGCCAGTAGTATTGGCCCAGGGACTTCCTACGAGCAGTACTTC.

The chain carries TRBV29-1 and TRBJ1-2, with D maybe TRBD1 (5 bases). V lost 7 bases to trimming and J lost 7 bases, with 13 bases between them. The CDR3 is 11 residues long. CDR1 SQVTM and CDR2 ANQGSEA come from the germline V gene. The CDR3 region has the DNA TGCAGCGAGACCAGGGACGGTGGCTACACCTTC. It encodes CSETRDGGYTF.

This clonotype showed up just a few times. CDR3 sequence (DNA): TGCAGTGCTCCCGGGACCTACGAGCAGTACTTC. It encodes CSAPGTYEQYF. The V and J genes are TRBV20-1 and TRBJ2-7, with a weak D call TRBD2 (5 bases). CDR1 and CDR2 (germline): DFQATT, SNEGSKA (reference sequence). The V gene lost 5 bases and the J gene lost 2 bases, with 7 bases spanning the gap. The CDR3 consists of 11 residues.

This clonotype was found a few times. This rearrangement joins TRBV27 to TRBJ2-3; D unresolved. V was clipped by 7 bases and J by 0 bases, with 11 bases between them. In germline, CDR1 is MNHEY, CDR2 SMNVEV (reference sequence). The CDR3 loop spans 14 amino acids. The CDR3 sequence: CASTPVGSTDTQYF. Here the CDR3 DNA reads TGTGCCAGCACCCCAGTAGGGAGCACAGATACGCAGTATTTT.

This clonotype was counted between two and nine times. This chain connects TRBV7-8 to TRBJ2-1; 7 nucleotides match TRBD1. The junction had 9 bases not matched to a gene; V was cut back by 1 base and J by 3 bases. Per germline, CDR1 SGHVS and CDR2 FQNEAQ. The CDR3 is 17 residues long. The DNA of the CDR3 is TGTGCCAGCAGCTTAGGAATGGACGGGACAGTCTACAATGAGCAGTTCTTC. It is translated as CASSLGMDGTVYNEQFF.

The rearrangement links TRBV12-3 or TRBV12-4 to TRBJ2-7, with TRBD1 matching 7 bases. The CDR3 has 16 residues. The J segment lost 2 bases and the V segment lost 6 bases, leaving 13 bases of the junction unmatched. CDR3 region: CASSPLLGQNTYEQYF. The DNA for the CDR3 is TGTGCCAGCAGCCCCCTGTTGGGACAGAATACCTACGAGCAGTACTTC.

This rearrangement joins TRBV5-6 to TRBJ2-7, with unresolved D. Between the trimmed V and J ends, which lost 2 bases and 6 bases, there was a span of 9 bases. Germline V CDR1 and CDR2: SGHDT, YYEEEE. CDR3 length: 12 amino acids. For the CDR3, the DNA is TGTGCCAGCAGCTTTACGCGCGGCGAGCAGTACTTC. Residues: CASSFTRGEQYF.

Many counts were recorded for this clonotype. CDR3 amino acids: CASSTSGGNEQYF. CDR3 DNA sequence: TGTGCCAGCAGCACCTCAGGGGGAAACGAGCAGTACTTC. The chain carries TRBV7-6 and TRBJ2-7, with TRBD1 matching over 7 bases. This CDR3 spans 13 amino acids. J was trimmed by 5 bases and V by 5 bases; bases with no gene match: 6. Germline assignment: CDR1 SGHVS and CDR2 FNYEAQ.

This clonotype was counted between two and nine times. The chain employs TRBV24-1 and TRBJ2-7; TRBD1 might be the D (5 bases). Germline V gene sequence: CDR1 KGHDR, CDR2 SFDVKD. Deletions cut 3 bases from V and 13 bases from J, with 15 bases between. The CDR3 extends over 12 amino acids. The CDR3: CATSDVGLTRYF. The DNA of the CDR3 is TGTGCCACCAGTGATGTGGGGCTGACTCGCTACTTC.